This TCR beta chain stems from a study of blood T cell repertoires in COVID-19. Overall study context: T cells, B-cell-depleted T cells, or PBMCs supplied cDNA or gDNA.

With V trimmed by 5 bases and J by 3 bases, 12 bases remained unmatched. The CDR3 is made up of 16 amino acids. Looked up from germline, CDR1 is MNHEY and CDR2 is SMNVEV (reference sequence). The table came from immunoSEQ multiplex PCR; TCRdb's copy has only in-frame clones and leaves some out. The top ten clones hold around 3.3% of a sample with approximately 140,000 clones, roughly 78% of them seen once. The J gene is TRBJ1-1, the V gene TRBV27, with 7 positions matching TRBD1. The sequenced sample consisted of peripheral blood. This receptor was obtained from a man aged 60 to 75 with acute or convalescent COVID-19. The CDR3 sequence is CASSPMMGQRYTEAFF. CDR3 nucleotides: TGTGCCAGCAGTCCGATGATGGGACAGAGATACACTGAAGCTTTCTTT.